The source of this T cell receptor (beta chain) is a study of cytomegalovirus exposure and HLA in healthy donors. Regarding this clone: Its antigen remains unidentified.

Between the trimmed V and J ends, which lost 5 bases and 3 bases, there was a span of 23 bases. The CDR3 extends over 17 amino acids. Germline V gene data show CDR1 as SEHNR and CDR2 as FQNEAQ (reference sequence). The data were produced by immunoSEQ multiplex PCR, yet TCRdb's version contains in-frame clones alone and is incomplete. In the table there are about 92,000 clones, approximately 93% of which are singletons. Study outcomes and limitations: There were some public TCRs occurring in many donors, but most TCR sequences were rare.

The specimen was PBMCs. The origin of this receptor is a woman aged 25 to 45 in good health and CMV-seropositive. The J gene is TRBJ2-7, the V gene TRBV7-9; D is possibly TRBD2 (6 bases). Here the CDR3 DNA reads TGTGCCAGCAGCCCAGATGTAGGTCTAGCGAAATTCTACGAGCAGTACTTC. This codes for CASSPDVGLAKFYEQYF.